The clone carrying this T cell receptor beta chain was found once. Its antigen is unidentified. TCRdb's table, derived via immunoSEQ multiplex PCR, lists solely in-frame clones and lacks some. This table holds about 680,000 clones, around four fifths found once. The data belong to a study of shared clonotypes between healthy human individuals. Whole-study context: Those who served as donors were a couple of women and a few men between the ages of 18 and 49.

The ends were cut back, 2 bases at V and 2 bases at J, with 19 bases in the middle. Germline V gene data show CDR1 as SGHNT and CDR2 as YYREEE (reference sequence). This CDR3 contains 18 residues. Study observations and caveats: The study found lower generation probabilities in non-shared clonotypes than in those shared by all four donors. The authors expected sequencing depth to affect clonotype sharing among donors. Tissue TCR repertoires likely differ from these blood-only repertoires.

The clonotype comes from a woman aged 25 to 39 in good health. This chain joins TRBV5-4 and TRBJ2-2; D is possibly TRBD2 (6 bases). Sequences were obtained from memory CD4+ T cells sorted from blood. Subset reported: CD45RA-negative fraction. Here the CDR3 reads CASSFLAPGPLNTGELFF. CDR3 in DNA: TGTGCCAGCAGCTTTCTAGCGCCAGGTCCCTTAAACACCGGGGAGCTGTTTTTT.